Below, one T cell receptor (beta chain) is given with its context. Its antigen is still unknown. Germline is not matched at one junction end, which may reflect a read error. In germline, CDR1 is SEHNR, CDR2 FQNEAQ (reference sequence). The CDR3 is 12 residues long. Unique molecular identifiers were present on the cDNA, and a universal primer site came from template switching. MiXCR was run by TCRdb on the 5' RACE reads, yielding one entry per CDR3 protein. The sample yields approximately 670,000 distinct CDR3 sequences, 5.5% to 6.5% seen once. The record originates from a study of identical twins. Study findings and constraints: Out-of-frame beta sequences exhibited a weaker degree of excess twin sharing. Clonotypes of the beta chain that were abundant in cord blood carried fewer insertions (memory repertoires showed none). Interpretation of the results relied on cross-sectional statistical analysis and not on following the same donors.

The origin of this receptor is a man in his late teens or twenties in good health. Specimen: naive T cells sorted from blood. J is TRBJ2-5 and V is TRBV7-9, with D perhaps matching TRBD1 (7 bases). CDR3 residues: CASSQGEETQCF. The CDR3 DNA follows: TGTGCCAGCAGCCAGGGGGAGGAGACCCAGTGCTTC.